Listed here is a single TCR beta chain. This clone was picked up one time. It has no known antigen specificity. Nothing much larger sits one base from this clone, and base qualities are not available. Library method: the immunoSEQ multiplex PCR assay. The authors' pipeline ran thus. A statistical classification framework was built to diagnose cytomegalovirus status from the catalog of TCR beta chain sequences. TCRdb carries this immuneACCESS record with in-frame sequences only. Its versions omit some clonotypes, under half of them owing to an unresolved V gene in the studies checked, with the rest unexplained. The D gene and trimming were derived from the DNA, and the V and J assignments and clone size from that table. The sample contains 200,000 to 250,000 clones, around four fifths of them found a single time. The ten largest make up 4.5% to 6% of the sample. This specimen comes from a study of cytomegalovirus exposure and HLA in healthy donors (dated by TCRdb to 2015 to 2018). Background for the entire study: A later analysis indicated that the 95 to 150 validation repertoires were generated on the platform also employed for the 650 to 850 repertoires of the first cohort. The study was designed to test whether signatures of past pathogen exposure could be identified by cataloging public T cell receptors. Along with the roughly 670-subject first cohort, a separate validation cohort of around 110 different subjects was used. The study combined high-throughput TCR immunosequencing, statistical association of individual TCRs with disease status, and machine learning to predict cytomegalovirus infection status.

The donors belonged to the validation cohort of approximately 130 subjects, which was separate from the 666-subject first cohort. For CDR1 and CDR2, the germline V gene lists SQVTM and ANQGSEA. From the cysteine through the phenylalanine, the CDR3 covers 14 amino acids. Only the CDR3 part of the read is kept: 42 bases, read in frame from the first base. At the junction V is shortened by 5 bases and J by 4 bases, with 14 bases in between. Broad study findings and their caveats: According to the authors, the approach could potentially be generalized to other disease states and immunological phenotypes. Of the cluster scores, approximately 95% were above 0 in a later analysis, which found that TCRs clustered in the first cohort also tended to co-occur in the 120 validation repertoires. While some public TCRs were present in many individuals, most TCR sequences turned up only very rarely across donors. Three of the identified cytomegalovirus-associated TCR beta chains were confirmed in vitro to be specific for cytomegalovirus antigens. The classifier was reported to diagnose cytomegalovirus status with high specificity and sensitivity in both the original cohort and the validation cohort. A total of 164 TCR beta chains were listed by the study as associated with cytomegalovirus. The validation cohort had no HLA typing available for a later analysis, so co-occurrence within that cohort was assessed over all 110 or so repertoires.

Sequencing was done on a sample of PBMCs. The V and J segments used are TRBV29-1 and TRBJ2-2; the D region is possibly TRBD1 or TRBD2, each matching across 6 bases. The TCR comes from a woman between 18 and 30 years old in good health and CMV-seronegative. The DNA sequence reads TGCAGCGTTCCCTGGGGGGCTGCCACCGGGGAGCTGTTTTTT. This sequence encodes CSVPWGAATGELFF.